This T cell receptor (beta chain) was sequenced during a study of CD8 T cells in ankylosing spondylitis. In germline, CDR1 is SGHRS, CDR2 YFSETQ. Trimming shortened V by 0 bases and J by 1 base, and 18 bases separated the two germline ends. This CDR3 contains 18 residues. In TCRdb, the 5' RACE reads were re-called with MiXCR into one record per CDR3 protein. The sample lists about 540,000 distinct CDR3 sequences; 9.5% to 15% were seen once. Findings and caveats of the study: There was a TCR beta motif, made of several highly homologous variants, that appeared characteristic of ankylosing spondylitis blood. Earlier studies detected some motif variants in reactive arthritis synovial fluid and blood.

As for this clonotype: What it binds is not known.

Sequenced input: blood, either unsorted or a sorted T cell fraction (not recorded which). The receptor was derived from a male donor with ankylosing spondylitis. The V and J genes are TRBV5-1 and TRBJ2-3; D may be TRBD1 or TRBD2 (5 bases each). The CDR3 region is CASSLDRTSLLGTDTQYF. The CDR3 DNA follows: TGCGCCAGCAGCTTGGACAGGACTTCGCTCTTGGGCACAGATACGCAGTATTTT.